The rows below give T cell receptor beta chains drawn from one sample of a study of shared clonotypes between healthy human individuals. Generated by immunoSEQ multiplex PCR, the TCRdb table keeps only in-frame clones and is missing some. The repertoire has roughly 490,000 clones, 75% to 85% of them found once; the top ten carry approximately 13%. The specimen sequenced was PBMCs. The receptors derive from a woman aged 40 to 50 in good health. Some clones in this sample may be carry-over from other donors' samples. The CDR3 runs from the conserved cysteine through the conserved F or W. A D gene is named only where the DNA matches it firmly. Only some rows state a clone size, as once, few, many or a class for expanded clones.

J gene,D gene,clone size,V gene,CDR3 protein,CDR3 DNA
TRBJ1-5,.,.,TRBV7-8,CASSLARYSNQPQHF,TGTGCCAGCAGCTTAGCCAGGTATAGCAATCAGCCCCAGCATTTT
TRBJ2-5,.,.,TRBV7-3,CASSGGASASETQYF,TGTGCCAGCAGTGGTGGGGCTAGCGCCTCGGAGACCCAGTACTTC
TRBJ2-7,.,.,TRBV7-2,CASSLEAESYEQYF,TGTGCCAGCAGCTTAGAGGCAGAGAGCTACGAGCAGTACTTC
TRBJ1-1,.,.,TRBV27,CASSLKEGRTEAFF,TGTGCCAGCAGCCTTAAGGAGGGCCGGACTGAAGCTTTCTTT
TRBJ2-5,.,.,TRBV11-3,CASSLQGLEEETQYF,TGTGCCAGCAGCTTACAGGGCCTAGAGGAAGAGACCCAGTACTTC
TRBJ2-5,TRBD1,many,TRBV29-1,CSVGQTGDKIETQYF,TGCAGCGTTGGCCAGACAGGGGATAAGATCGAGACCCAGTACTTC
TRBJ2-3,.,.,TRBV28,CASRPPSTDTQYF,TGTGCCAGCAGGCCCCCAAGCACAGATACGCAGTATTTT
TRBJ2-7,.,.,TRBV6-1,CASSEGTYEQYF,TGTGCCAGCAGTGAAGGAACCTACGAGCAGTACTTC
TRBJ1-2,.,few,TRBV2,CASVDGATLYGYTF,TGTGCCAGCGTCGACGGAGCCACTTTGTATGGCTACACCTTC
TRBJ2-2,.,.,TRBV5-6,CASSLGGTTGELFF,TGTGCCAGCAGCTTGGGGGGAACCACCGGGGAGCTGTTTTTT
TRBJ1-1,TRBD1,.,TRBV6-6,CASTLGQGPEAFF,TGTGCCAGCACTTTGGGACAGGGGCCTGAAGCTTTCTTT
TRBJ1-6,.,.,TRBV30,CAWDAGTDNSPLHF,TGTGCCTGGGACGCCGGGACGGATAATTCACCCCTCCACTTT
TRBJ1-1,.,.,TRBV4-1,CASSRGAATVMNTEAFF,TGCGCCAGCAGCCGAGGCGCCGCGACAGTTATGAACACTGAAGCTTTCTTT
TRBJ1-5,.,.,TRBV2,CASSDYRQQPQHF,TGTGCCAGCAGTGACTACAGACAGCAGCCCCAGCATTTT
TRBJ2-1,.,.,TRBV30,CAWSFQRDEQFF,TGTGCCTGGAGTTTCCAGCGGGATGAGCAGTTCTTC
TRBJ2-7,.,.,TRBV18,CASSPVRRDPGREQYF,TGTGCCAGCTCACCAGTCCGCCGGGACCCCGGTCGGGAGCAGTACTTC
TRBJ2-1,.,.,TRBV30,CAWSTRVRSSYNEQFF,TGTGCCTGGAGCACCCGGGTCCGGAGCTCCTACAATGAGCAGTTCTTC
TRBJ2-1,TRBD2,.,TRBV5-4,CASSLAGGRYNEQFF,TGTGCCAGCAGCTTGGCGGGAGGGAGGTACAATGAGCAGTTCTTC
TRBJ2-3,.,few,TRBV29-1,CSSIIGGPTDTQYF,TGCAGCTCAATAATCGGGGGCCCCACAGATACGCAGTATTTT
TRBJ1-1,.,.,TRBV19,CASSEAANTEAFF,TGTGCCAGTAGTGAGGCGGCGAACACTGAAGCTTTCTTT
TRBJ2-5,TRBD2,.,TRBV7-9,CASSPGLAGELTQYF,TGTGCCAGCAGCCCCGGACTAGCGGGGGAATTGACCCAGTACTTC
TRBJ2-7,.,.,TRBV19,CASSERGASDEQYF,TGTGCCAGTAGCGAAAGGGGTGCTAGCGACGAGCAGTACTTC
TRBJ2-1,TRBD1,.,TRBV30,CAWSVPTGQGFYNEQFF,TGTGCCTGGAGTGTACCAACCGGACAGGGGTTCTACAATGAGCAGTTCTTC
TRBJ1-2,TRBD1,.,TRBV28,CASSQPGGQGWDGYTF,TGTGCCAGCAGTCAACCAGGGGGGCAGGGGTGGGATGGCTACACCTTC
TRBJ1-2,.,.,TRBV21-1,CASSVHRDRVYGYTF,TGTGCCAGCAGCGTTCACCGGGACAGGGTCTATGGCTACACCTTC
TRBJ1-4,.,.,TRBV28,CASSSPGHSNEKLFF,TGTGCCAGCAGTTCCCCGGGACACAGTAATGAAAAACTGTTTTTT
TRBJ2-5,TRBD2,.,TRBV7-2,CASSSGGSGGVTQYF,TGTGCCAGCAGCTCCGGGGGGAGCGGGGGAGTGACCCAGTACTTC
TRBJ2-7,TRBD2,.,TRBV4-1,CASSQGKELAGGRREQYF,TGCGCCAGCAGCCAAGGGAAGGAGCTAGCGGGAGGGAGGAGGGAGCAGTACTTC
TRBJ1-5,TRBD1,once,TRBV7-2,CASSIGGTGVFGNQPQHF,TGTGCCAGCAGCATAGGCGGGACAGGGGTTTTCGGCAATCAGCCCCAGCATTTT
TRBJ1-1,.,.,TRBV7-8,CASSFLQLRGTEAFF,TGTGCCAGCAGCTTCCTACAATTAAGGGGCACTGAAGCTTTCTTT
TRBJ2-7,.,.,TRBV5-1,CASSLISGASYEQYF,TGCGCCAGCAGCTTGATCAGCGGAGCCTCCTACGAGCAGTACTTC
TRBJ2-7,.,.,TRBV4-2,CASSQDAQGTYEQYF,TGTGCCAGCAGCCAAGATGCCCAGGGGACCTACGAGCAGTACTTC
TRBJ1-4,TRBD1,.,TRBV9,CASSVGTGAEKLFF,TGTGCCAGCAGCGTAGGGACAGGGGCGGAAAAACTGTTTTTT
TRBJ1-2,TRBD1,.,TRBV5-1,CASSMRQGDGYTF,TGCGCCAGCAGCATGAGACAGGGGGACGGCTACACCTTC
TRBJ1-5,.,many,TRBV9,CASSKGGAPNQPQHF,TGTGCCAGCAGCAAAGGGGGGGCTCCCAATCAGCCCCAGCATTTT
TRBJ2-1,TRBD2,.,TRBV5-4,CASSYSGRVYNEQFF,TGTGCCAGCAGCTATAGCGGGAGGGTTTACAATGAGCAGTTCTTC
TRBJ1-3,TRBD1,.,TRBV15,CATSSRTGHYSGNTIYF,TGTGCCACCAGCAGTAGGACAGGGCATTACTCTGGAAACACCATATATTTT
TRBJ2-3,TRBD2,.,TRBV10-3,CAISEDSGRDTQYF,TGTGCCATCAGTGAGGATAGCGGGAGAGATACGCAGTATTTT
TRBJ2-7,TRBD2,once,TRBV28,CASSLNRAGLALSYEQYF,TGTGCCAGCAGTTTAAATCGAGCGGGACTCGCGCTCTCCTACGAGCAGTACTTC
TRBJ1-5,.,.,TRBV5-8,CASSLGQPQHF,TGTGCCAGCAGCTTGGGTCAGCCCCAGCATTTT
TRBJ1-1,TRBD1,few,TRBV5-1,CASRQDGRTGTEAFF,TGCGCCAGCAGACAGGACGGGCGGACAGGGACTGAAGCTTTCTTT
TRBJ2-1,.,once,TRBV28,CASSLLGRGFDEQFF,TGTGCCAGCAGTCTGCTAGGTCGGGGTTTCGATGAGCAGTTCTTC
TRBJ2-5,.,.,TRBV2,CASSPGPPPRETQYF,TGTGCCAGCAGCCCGGGCCCACCTCCTCGAGAGACCCAGTACTTC
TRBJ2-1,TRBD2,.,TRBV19,CASSISGRSYNEQFF,TGTGCCAGTAGTATCAGCGGGAGATCCTACAATGAGCAGTTCTTC
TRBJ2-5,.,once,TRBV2,CASSEGGATQETQYF,TGTGCCAGCAGTGAGGGCGGGGCGACCCAAGAGACCCAGTACTTC
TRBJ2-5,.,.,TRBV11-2,CASSQGRETQYF,TGTGCCAGCAGCCAAGGCAGAGAGACCCAGTACTTC
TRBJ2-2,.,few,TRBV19,CASSIVVNTGELFF,TGTGCCAGTAGTATAGTCGTGAACACCGGGGAGCTGTTTTTT
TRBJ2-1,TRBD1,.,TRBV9,CASSSPGGVRYNEQFF,TGTGCCAGCAGCTCCCCAGGGGGCGTGAGGTACAATGAGCAGTTCTTC
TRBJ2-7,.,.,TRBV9,CASSSCRYEQYF,TGTGCCAGCAGCTCCTGCCGGTACGAGCAGTACTTC
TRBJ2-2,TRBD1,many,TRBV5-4,CASSLGTATGELFF,TGTGCCAGCAGCCTCGGGACAGCCACCGGGGAGCTGTTTTTT
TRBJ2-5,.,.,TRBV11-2,CASSLVRWSGETQYF,TGTGCCAGCAGCTTAGTTCGTTGGAGTGGGGAGACCCAGTACTTC
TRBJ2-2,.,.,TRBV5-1,CASSLAPPGELFF,TGCGCCAGCAGCTTGGCCCCCCCCGGGGAGCTGTTTTTT
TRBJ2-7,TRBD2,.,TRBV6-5,CASSRSGRAGEQYF,TGTGCCAGCTCGAGGAGCGGGAGGGCGGGAGAGCAGTACTTC
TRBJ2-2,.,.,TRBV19,CASSMGNTGELFF,TGTGCCAGTAGTATGGGCAACACCGGGGAGCTGTTTTTT
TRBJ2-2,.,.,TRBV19,CASKTGTANTGELFF,TGTGCCAGCAAGACCGGGACGGCGAACACCGGGGAGCTGTTTTTT
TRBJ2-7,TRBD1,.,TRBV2,CASSTKDRRYYEQYF,TGTGCCAGCAGTACCAAGGACAGGAGGTACTACGAGCAGTACTTC
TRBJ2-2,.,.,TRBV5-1,CASSWGDRPNTGELFF,TGCGCCAGCAGCTGGGGGGACCGACCAAACACCGGGGAGCTGTTTTTT
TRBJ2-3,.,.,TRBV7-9,CASSLAILRQSANTDTQYF,TGTGCCAGCAGCTTAGCGATCCTACGACAAAGCGCGAACACAGATACGCAGTATTTT
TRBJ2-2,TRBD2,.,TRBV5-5,CASSFPAGGNTGELFF,TGTGCCAGCAGCTTCCCCGCGGGAGGTAACACCGGGGAGCTGTTTTTT
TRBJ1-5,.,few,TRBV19,CASSISRQNNQPQHF,TGTGCCAGTAGTATTTCGAGGCAGAACAATCAGCCCCAGCATTTT